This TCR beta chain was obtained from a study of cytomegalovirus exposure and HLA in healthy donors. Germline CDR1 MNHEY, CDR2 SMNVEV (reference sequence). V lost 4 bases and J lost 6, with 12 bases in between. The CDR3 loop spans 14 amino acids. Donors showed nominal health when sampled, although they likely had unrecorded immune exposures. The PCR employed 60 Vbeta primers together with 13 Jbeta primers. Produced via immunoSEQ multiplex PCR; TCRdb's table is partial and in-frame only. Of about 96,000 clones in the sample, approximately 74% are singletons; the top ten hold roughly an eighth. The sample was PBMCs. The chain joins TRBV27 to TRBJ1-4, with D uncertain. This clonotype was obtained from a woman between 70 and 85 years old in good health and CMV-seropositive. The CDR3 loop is CASSSTPRDEKLFF. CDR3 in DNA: TGTGCCAGCAGTTCCACACCCCGGGATGAAAAACTGTTTTTT. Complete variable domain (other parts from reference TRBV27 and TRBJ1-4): EAQVTQNPRYLITVTGKKLTVTCSQNMNHEYMSWYRQDPGLGLRQIYYSMNVEVTDKGDVPEGYKVSRKEKRNFPLILESPSPNQTSLYFCASSSTPRDEKLFFGSGTQLSVL.